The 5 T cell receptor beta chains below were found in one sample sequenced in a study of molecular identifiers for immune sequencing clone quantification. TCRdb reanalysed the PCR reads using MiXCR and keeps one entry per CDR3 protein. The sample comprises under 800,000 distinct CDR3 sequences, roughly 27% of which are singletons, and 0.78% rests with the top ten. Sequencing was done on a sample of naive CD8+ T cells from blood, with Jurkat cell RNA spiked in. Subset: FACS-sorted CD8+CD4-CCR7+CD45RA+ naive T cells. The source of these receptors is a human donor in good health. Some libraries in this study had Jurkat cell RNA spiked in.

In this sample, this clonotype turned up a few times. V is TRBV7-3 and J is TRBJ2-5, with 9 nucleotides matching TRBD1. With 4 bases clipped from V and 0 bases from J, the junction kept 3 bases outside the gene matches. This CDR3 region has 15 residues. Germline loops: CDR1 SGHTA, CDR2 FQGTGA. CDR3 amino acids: CASSSGQGNQETQYF. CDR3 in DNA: TGTGCCAGCAGCTCGGGACAGGGCAACCAAGAGACCCAGTACTTC.

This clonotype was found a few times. The CDR3 sequence: CASSIAGRQPQHF. The CDR3 DNA is TGTGCCAGTAGTATAGCAGGGCGTCAGCCCCAGCATTTT. The gene calls are TRBV19 and TRBJ1-5; possibly TRBD1 for D (5 bases). The CDR3 is 13 amino acids. Trimming shortened V by 1 base and J by 6 bases, and 7 bases separated the two germline ends. Per germline, CDR1 LNHDA and CDR2 SQIVND (reference sequence).

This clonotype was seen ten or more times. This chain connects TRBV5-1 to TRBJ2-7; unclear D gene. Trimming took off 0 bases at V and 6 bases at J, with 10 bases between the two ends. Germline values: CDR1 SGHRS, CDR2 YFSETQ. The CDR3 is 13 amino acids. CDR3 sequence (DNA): TGCGCCAGCAGCTTGGACGCCTGGGGCGAGCAGTACTTC. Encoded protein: CASSLDAWGEQYF.

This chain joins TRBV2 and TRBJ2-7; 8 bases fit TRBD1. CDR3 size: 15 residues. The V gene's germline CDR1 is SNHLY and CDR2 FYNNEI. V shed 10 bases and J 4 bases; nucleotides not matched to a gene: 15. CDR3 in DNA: TGTGCCATCCAAAATCGGGACAGGAATAGATACGAGCAGTACTTC. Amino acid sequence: CAIQNRDRNRYEQYF.

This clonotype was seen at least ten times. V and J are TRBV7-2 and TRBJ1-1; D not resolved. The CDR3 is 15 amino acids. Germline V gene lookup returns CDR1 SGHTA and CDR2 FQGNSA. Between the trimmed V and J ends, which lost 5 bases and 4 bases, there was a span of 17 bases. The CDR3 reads CASSPALGRSTEAFF. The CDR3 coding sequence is TGTGCCAGCAGCCCAGCGTTGGGGAGGAGCACTGAAGCTTTCTTT.